These 3 T cell receptor beta chains were sequenced from one sample in a study of blood T cell repertoires in COVID-19. Assay: immunoSEQ multiplex PCR; the TCRdb copy retains only in-frame clones and omits some. The sample lists about 230,000 clones, roughly 88% occurring once. Sample: peripheral blood. These TCRs come from a man aged 35 to 55 who had recovered from COVID-19.

The rearrangement links TRBV12-3 or TRBV12-4 to TRBJ1-2; D ambiguous. V lost 4 bases and J 9 bases, leaving 9 bases between the germline ends. The CDR3 loop spans 11 amino acids. The CDR3 sequence: CASSSWHRYTF. CDR3 nucleotide sequence: TGTGCCAGCAGTTCTTGGCACCGCTACACCTTC.

This rearrangement joins TRBV5-5 to TRBJ1-6; D is ambiguous. The CDR3 has 15 residues. Per germline, CDR1 SGHKS and CDR2 YYEKEE (reference sequence). The V end lost 0 bases, the J end lost 6 bases, and 10 bases lay between the germline ends. CDR3 loop: CASSLGQVPNSPLHF. CDR3 nucleotides: TGTGCCAGCAGCTTGGGGCAGGTACCTAATTCACCCCTCCACTTT.

The rearrangement joins TRBV6-2 or TRBV6-3 to TRBJ1-5, with D perhaps TRBD1 (6 bases). Trimming cost V 5 bases and J 9 bases, with 17 bases left between them. The CDR3 extends over 14 amino acids. The V gene's germline CDR1 is MNHEY and CDR2 SVGEGT. Here the CDR3 reads CASSPQGGEAPQHF. The CDR3 bases are TGTGCCAGCAGTCCACAGGGTGGAGAGGCGCCCCAGCATTTT.